This T cell receptor beta chain was documented in a study of radiotherapy plus CTLA-4 blockade in lung cancer. The overall study: Objective response rate was roughly 19%; disease control rate, 31%. General study findings and limits: Response was reportedly best predicted by early blood T cell clone dynamics, with interferon-beta. Expansion in blood of tumor-derived TCR clones was seen after radiotherapy plus ipilimumab.

Trimming stripped 3 bases from V and 10 bases from J, with 7 bases between. CDR1 is SEHNR and CDR2 is FQNEAQ in the germline V gene (reference sequence). The length of the CDR3 is 11 residues. TCRdb's table, derived via immunoSEQ multiplex PCR, lists solely in-frame clones and lacks some. The sample lists 55,000 to 70,000 clones, around 80% seen once, with around 17% in the top ten. As concerns this clone: Its antigen is currently unknown.

This material consisted of peripheral blood, taken from a patient treated with radiotherapy plus ipilimumab. This chain links TRBV7-9 with TRBJ2-1; D call uncertain. This TCR was sampled from a human donor with non-small cell lung cancer who had a complete response to radiotherapy plus ipilimumab. Here the CDR3 DNA reads TGTGCCAGCAGCTTCGGTTTAGAGCAGTTCTTC. It translates to CASSFGLEQFF.